The 13 T cell receptor beta chains listed next were all sequenced from one sample in a study of blood T cell repertoires in COVID-19. Clones were sequenced by immunoSEQ multiplex PCR, and TCRdb holds only the in-frame ones, with some missing. The data show about 59,000 clones, with about 78% seen just once and roughly 13% held by the top ten. Material: peripheral blood. Source of these receptors: a man at least 80 years old with acute or convalescent COVID-19.

The gene calls are TRBV19 and TRBJ1-5; 10 bases match TRBD1. Germline assignment: CDR1 LNHDA and CDR2 SQIVND (reference sequence). The CDR3 has 17 amino acids. Losses at the gene ends were 6 bases for V and 2 bases for J; bases not matched to a gene: 10. The CDR3 DNA reads TGTGCCAGTAGCTTCCGCGGGACAGGGGTTCGCAATCAGCCCCAGCATTTT. Amino acid sequence: CASSFRGTGVRNQPQHF. The whole variable domain, filled in from reference TRBV19 and TRBJ1-5, reads DGGITQSPKYLFRKEGQNVTLSCEQNLNHDAMYWYRQDPGQGLRLIYYSQIVNDFQKGDIAEGYSVSREKKESFPLTVTSAQKNPTAFYLCASSFRGTGVRNQPQHFGDGTRLSIL.

V is TRBV30 and J is TRBJ1-3, with TRBD1 matching 8 bases. The trim removed 4 bases at V and 4 bases at J, leaving 6 bases unmatched. This CDR3 comprises 14 residues. Germline V gene lookup returns CDR1 GTSNPN and CDR2 SVGIG (reference sequence). The CDR3 spells CAWTMTGAGNTIYF. The DNA for the CDR3 is TGTGCCTGGACTATGACAGGGGCCGGAAACACCATATATTTT.

This sequence joins TRBV3-1 (or the pseudogene TRBV3-2) and TRBJ2-3; possible D gene TRBD2, 6 bases. Trimming removed 3 bases from V and 0 bases from J, with 10 bases in between. Germline V lookup: CDR1 LGHDT, CDR2 YNNKEL (reference sequence). There are 15 residues in the CDR3. CDR3 sequence: CASSQRGASTDTQYF. The CDR3 DNA reads as TGTGCCAGCAGCCAGCGGGGAGCGAGCACAGATACGCAGTATTTT.

V gene TRBV11-2 combines with J gene TRBJ2-2; 7 bases align to TRBD1. The length of the CDR3 is 15 residues. Germline CDR1 is SGHAT and CDR2 is FQNNGV. V gave up 5 bases and J gave up 4 bases; unmatched junction bases: 7. The CDR3 nucleotides read TGTGCCAGCAGCCCAGGGACAGTCGGCACCGGGGAGCTGTTTTTT. As protein: CASSPGTVGTGELFF.

The chain employs TRBV18 and TRBJ1-1; D is undetermined. This CDR3 has 13 amino acids. Germline V gene sequence: CDR1 KGHSH, CDR2 LQKENI. With 9 bases removed from V and 1 base from J, the gap between germline ends came to 12 bases. The CDR3 bases are TGTGCCAGTTCATCATCCCAGAACACTGAAGCTTTCTTT. Translation gives CASSSSQNTEAFF.

V and J are TRBV2 and TRBJ2-1, with unresolved D. Trimming removed 0 bases at V and 13 bases at J, with 19 bases between. Looked up from germline, CDR1 is SNHLY and CDR2 is FYNNEI. The CDR3 runs 15 residues. In nucleotides, the CDR3 is TGTGCCAGCAGTGAAGCGCTTCGGGTTCCGTCTATCCAGTTCTTC. Translating it yields CASSEALRVPSIQFF. Full variable domain (rest looked up from reference TRBV2 and TRBJ2-1): EPEVTQTPSHQVTQMGQEVILRCVPISNHLYFYWYRQILGQKVEFLVSFYNNEISEKSEIFDDQFSVERPDGSNFTLKIRSTKLEDSAMYFCASSEALRVPSIQFFGPGTRLTVL.

The genes are TRBV3-1 (or the pseudogene TRBV3-2) and TRBJ1-6; a weak D match, TRBD1 (5 bases). Deletions cut 1 base from V and 10 bases from J, with 23 bases between. The CDR3 runs to 18 residues. Germline V gene data show CDR1 as LGHDT and CDR2 as YNNKEL (reference sequence). The CDR3 protein is CASSQVTVLGRGASPLHF. The CDR3 DNA follows: TGTGCCAGCAGCCAAGTGACAGTTCTGGGACGCGGGGCATCACCCCTCCACTTT.

The chain uses TRBV23-1 and TRBJ1-1; TRBD1 aligns across 7 bases. TRBV23-1 is known as an ORF, though its function is uncertain. With 0 bases clipped from V and 4 bases from J, the junction kept 20 bases outside the gene matches. This CDR3 contains 20 residues. In DNA, the CDR3 is TGCGCCAGCAGTCAATCTCTCTTTCGGCAGGGGGAATTCCTTCCCACTGAAGCTTTCTTT. It is translated as CASSQSLFRQGEFLPTEAFF.

The chain links TRBV24-1 to TRBJ2-6, with a weak D call TRBD2 (6 bases). Germline values: CDR1 KGHDR, CDR2 SFDVKD. The V end lost 4 bases, the J end lost 2 bases, and 14 bases lay between the germline ends. The length of the CDR3 is 17 residues. The CDR3 sequence is CATSDPKGGAGANVLTF. CDR3 DNA: TGTGCCACCAGTGACCCCAAGGGCGGGGCTGGGGCCAACGTCCTGACTTTC.

The chain uses TRBV19 and TRBJ1-6; D not certain. CDR1 is LNHDA, CDR2 SQIVND, per germline (reference sequence). This CDR3 has 17 residues. V was shortened by 2 bases and J by 9 bases, with 20 bases between the two germline ends. The CDR3 is CASSILSGDIGGSPLHF. In DNA form, the CDR3 reads TGTGCCAGTAGTATATTGAGCGGCGACATCGGAGGTTCACCCCTCCACTTT.

The chain links TRBV12-2 to TRBJ2-1; whether TRBD1, the table's D call, matches the DNA was not checked. TRBV12-2 is a documented pseudogene. The CDR3 sequence is 16 residues long. CDR3 in amino acids: CASRSQDRALYNEQFF. The CDR3 DNA reads as TGTGCAAGTCGCTCGCAGGACAGGGCCCTCTACAATGAGCAGTTCTTC.

This sequence joins TRBV6-1 and TRBJ1-4; TRBD1 aligns across 7 bases. The CDR3 runs to 15 residues. Trimming removed 5 bases from V and 1 base from J; junction bases left unmatched: 4. Germline V gene sequence: CDR1 MNHNS, CDR2 SASEGT. The CDR3 DNA sequence: TGTGCCAGCAGTTTGACAGGGAGAACTAATGAAAAACTGTTTTTT. Protein product: CASSLTGRTNEKLFF.

This chain uses TRBV2 with TRBJ2-1; D uncertain. Germline V lookup: CDR1 SNHLY, CDR2 FYNNEI. V lost 4 bases, J lost 8 bases, and 9 bases lay in between. The CDR3 length is 12 residues. The CDR3 loop is CASSVNGYEQFF. The CDR3 nucleotides are TGTGCCAGCAGTGTAAACGGGTATGAGCAGTTCTTC.